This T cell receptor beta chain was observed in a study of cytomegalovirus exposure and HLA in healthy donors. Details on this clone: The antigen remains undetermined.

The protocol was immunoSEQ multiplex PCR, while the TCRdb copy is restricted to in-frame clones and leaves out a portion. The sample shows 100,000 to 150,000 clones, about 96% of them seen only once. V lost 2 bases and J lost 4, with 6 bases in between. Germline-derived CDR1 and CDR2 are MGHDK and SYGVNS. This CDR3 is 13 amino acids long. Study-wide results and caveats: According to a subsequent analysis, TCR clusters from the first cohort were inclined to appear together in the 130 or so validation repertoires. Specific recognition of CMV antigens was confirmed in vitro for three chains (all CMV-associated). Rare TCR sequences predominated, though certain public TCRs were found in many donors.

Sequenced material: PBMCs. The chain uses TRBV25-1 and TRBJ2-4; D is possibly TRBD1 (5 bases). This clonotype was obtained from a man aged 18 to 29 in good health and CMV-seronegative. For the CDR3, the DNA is TGTGCCAGCAGTGAAGCAGGGAAAAACATTCAGTACTTC. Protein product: CASSEAGKNIQYF.